The T cell receptor (beta chain) under discussion was sequenced for a study of blood T cell repertoires in COVID-19. The wider study: The United States, Italy and Spain were the sources of the acute and convalescent COVID-19 samples. T cells, B-cell-depleted T cells, or PBMCs supplied cDNA or gDNA.

Authors' methods: Reference gene primer amplification yielded estimated nucleated cell counts. Sequencing used immunoSEQ multiplex PCR; TCRdb keeps in-frame clones, though not all of them. V and J calls and clone size are given by that table; D and trimming were obtained from the DNA. The data contain about 170,000 clones, approximately 82% of them singletons. Germline CDR1 and CDR2: LNHDA and SQIVND (reference sequence). The length of the CDR3 is 15 residues. The ends lost 9 bases at V and 3 bases at J; junction bases unmatched: 11. Sequencing was done on a sample of peripheral blood. V is TRBV19 and J is TRBJ2-7; 10 bases line up with TRBD1. This receptor was obtained from a woman in her 70s who had recovered from COVID-19. CDR3: CASQNTGTGVYEQYF. The CDR3 DNA reads TGTGCCAGCCAAAACACCGGGACAGGGGTCTACGAGCAGTACTTC.